The 21 T cell receptor beta chains in this list originate from one sample, sequenced in a study of tumor-infiltrating lymphocytes in localized non-small cell lung cancer. This table comes from immunoSEQ multiplex PCR, and its TCRdb copy is limited to in-frame clones, with some not included. The sample records 10,000 or so clones, approximately 72% being singletons. Source material: uninvolved lung tissue not adjacent to the tumor. The receptors were sampled from a human donor with non-small cell lung cancer.

The rearrangement links TRBV19 to TRBJ1-1; no clear D gene. Germline V gene sequence: CDR1 LNHDA, CDR2 SQIVND (reference sequence). This CDR3 is built from 16 residues. Deletions cut 0 bases from V and 4 bases from J, with 15 bases between. CDR3 sequence (DNA): TGTGCCAGTAGTATAGATCTGACGGCGGGAGGCACTGAAGCTTTCTTT. It is translated as CASSIDLTAGGTEAFF.

This rearrangement joins TRBV7-2 to TRBJ1-5; 9 nucleotides align to TRBD1. The germline V gene encodes CDR1 SGHTA and CDR2 FQGNSA. The CDR3 runs 15 residues. The junction had 10 bases not matched to a gene; V was cut back by 4 bases and J by 9 bases. CDR3 in amino acids: CASSSQGQGWAPQHF. DNA for the CDR3: TGTGCCAGCAGCTCCCAGGGACAGGGATGGGCGCCCCAGCATTTT.

This rearrangement joins TRBV6-5 to TRBJ2-7; D gene uncertain. The CDR3 has 11 amino acids. Trimming removed 0 bases at V and 5 bases at J, with 2 bases between. Per germline, CDR1 MNHEY and CDR2 SVGAGI. DNA of the CDR3: TGTGCCAGCAGTTACTCGCACGAGCAGTACTTC. Translated: CASSYSHEQYF.

This chain connects TRBV19 to TRBJ1-2; 7 bases are shared with TRBD1. The CDR3 length is 15 residues. V shed 6 bases and J 0 bases; nucleotides not matched to a gene: 7. Germline CDR1 LNHDA, CDR2 SQIVND (reference sequence). In DNA, the CDR3 is TGTGCCAGTAGCCTTAAGGGACAGCCTAACTATGGCTACACCTTC. Translated, it gives CASSLKGQPNYGYTF. The complete variable domain, with remaining parts taken from reference TRBV19 and TRBJ1-2, reads DGGITQSPKYLFRKEGQNVTLSCEQNLNHDAMYWYRQDPGQGLRLIYYSQIVNDFQKGDIAEGYSVSREKKESFPLTVTSAQKNPTAFYLCASSLKGQPNYGYTFGSGTRLTVV.

The chain is built from TRBV6-5 and TRBJ1-2; D is ambiguous. CDR3 length: 13 residues. The ends were cut back, 3 bases at V and 3 bases at J, with 8 bases in the middle. Germline values: CDR1 MNHEY, CDR2 SVGAGI. The CDR3 sequence: CASSYIGDYGYTF. The CDR3, as DNA: TGTGCCAGCAGTTATATTGGGGACTATGGCTACACCTTC.

The chain carries TRBV2 and TRBJ2-2, with a weak D call TRBD1 (5 bases). Trimming shortened V by 5 bases and J by 2 bases, and 12 bases separated the two germline ends. The germline V gene has CDR1 SNHLY and CDR2 FYNNEI. The CDR3 covers 15 residues. CDR3 sequence reads: CASSPTAINTGELFF. CDR3 nucleotide sequence: TGTGCCAGCAGTCCGACAGCGATAAACACCGGGGAGCTGTTTTTT.

The V call is TRBV28, the J call TRBJ2-7; D is possibly TRBD2 (5 bases). The V gene's germline CDR1 is MDHEN and CDR2 SYDVKM. This CDR3 is 14 amino acids long. V was clipped by 3 bases and J by 5 bases, with 14 bases between them. CDR3 protein: CASSFSSGVDEQYF. The CDR3 DNA follows: TGTGCCAGCAGTTTCAGCAGCGGCGTCGACGAGCAGTACTTC.

This chain joins TRBV2 and TRBJ2-7; TRBD1 aligns across 8 bases. Germline CDR1 and CDR2: SNHLY and FYNNEI. The CDR3 sequence is 12 residues long. Trimming removed 6 bases from V and 11 bases from J; junction bases left unmatched: 9. CDR3 coding DNA: TGTGCCAGCAGCCAGGACAGGGAAACGAAGTACTTC. Protein product: CASSQDRETKYF. The full variable domain, completed using reference TRBV2 and TRBJ2-7, is EPEVTQTPSHQVTQMGQEVILRCVPISNHLYFYWYRQILGQKVEFLVSFYNNEISEKSEIFDDQFSVERPDGSNFTLKIRSTKLEDSAMYFCASSQDRETKYFGPGTRLTVT.

The V call is TRBV10-3, the J call TRBJ1-2, with D possibly matching TRBD1 (6 bases). This CDR3 has 14 amino acids. Looked up from germline, CDR1 is ENHRY and CDR2 is SYGVKD. Deletions cut 7 bases from V and 0 bases from J, with 12 bases between. Written as DNA, the CDR3 is TGTGCCATCAATGAAAGGGGGTCTAACTATGGCTACACCTTC. Amino acids: CAINERGSNYGYTF.

V and J are TRBV2 and TRBJ1-5; D gene ambiguous. V dropped 1 base and J dropped 0 bases, with 7 bases sitting between them. Germline CDR1 SNHLY, CDR2 FYNNEI. There are 15 residues in the CDR3. The CDR3 loop is CASSEEVYSNQPQHF. The CDR3 coding sequence is TGTGCCAGCAGTGAAGAAGTCTATAGCAATCAGCCCCAGCATTTT.

V is TRBV29-1 and J is TRBJ2-7; TRBD1 matches 9 bases. The ends lost 7 bases at V and 2 bases at J; junction bases unmatched: 6. Looked up from germline, CDR1 is SQVTM and CDR2 is ANQGSEA. The CDR3 covers 13 residues. The CDR3 DNA is TGCAGCGCTGGACAGGGGACTCCCTACGAGCAGTACTTC. Residues: CSAGQGTPYEQYF.

This sequence joins TRBV28 and TRBJ2-4; D uncertain. The V end was cut by 6 bases, the J end by 7 bases, with 25 bases between. Germline V gene lookup returns CDR1 MDHEN and CDR2 SYDVKM. The CDR3 has 17 residues. The CDR3 nucleotides read TGTGCCAGCAGCCCAACCCGTAGGATCCCCCTTCAGAACATTCAGTACTTC. Protein product: CASSPTRRIPLQNIQYF. Full variable domain (remainder filled in from reference TRBV28 and TRBJ2-4): DVKVTQSSRYLVKRTGEKVFLECVQDMDHENMFWYRQDPGLGLRLIYFSYDVKMKEKGDIPEGYSVSREKKERFSLILESASTNQTSMYLCASSPTRRIPLQNIQYFGAGTRLSVL.

The chain links TRBV19 to TRBJ1-5; no reliable D call. V was cut by 5 bases and J by 0 bases, with 11 bases left in between. Per germline, CDR1 LNHDA and CDR2 SQIVND (reference sequence). CDR3 length: 15 residues. The DNA of the CDR3 is TGTGCCAGTAGTCCCCGGATGTCTAGCAATCAGCCCCAGCATTTT. Protein product: CASSPRMSSNQPQHF.

V and J are TRBV7-6 and TRBJ2-1; 9 positions match TRBD1. The CDR3 totals 16 residues. Germline V CDR1 and CDR2: SGHVS, FNYEAQ. The ends lost 2 bases at V and 7 bases at J; junction bases unmatched: 9. The CDR3 DNA reads as TGTGCCAGCAGCTTATGGTTGCGGGACAGGGATAATGAGCAGTTCTTC. It specifies CASSLWLRDRDNEQFF.

The chain combines TRBV14 with TRBJ1-1, with 9 bases aligning to TRBD1. CDR3 length: 16 amino acids. After removal of 1 base from V and 5 bases from J, the junction contained 8 bases not matched to a gene. Germline values: CDR1 SGHDN, CDR2 FVKESK. The CDR3 is CASSQVAGQGITEAFF. For the CDR3, the DNA is TGTGCCAGCAGCCAAGTAGCCGGACAGGGGATAACTGAAGCTTTCTTT.

V usage is TRBV6-5 and J usage is TRBJ1-2; TRBD1 agrees at 11 bases. The CDR3 is 16 residues long. J lost 4 bases, V lost 2 bases, and 6 bases had no gene match. The germline CDR1 and CDR2 sequences are MNHEY and SVGAGI. In DNA form, the CDR3 reads TGTGCCAGCAGTTACAGCGGACAGGGGGCAGGCTATGGCTACACCTTC. Encoded protein: CASSYSGQGAGYGYTF.

The chain recombines TRBV7-6 with TRBJ2-7, with D perhaps matching TRBD1 (5 bases). V dropped 5 bases and J dropped 2 bases, with 13 bases sitting between them. CDR1 and CDR2 from the germline V gene are SGHVS and FNYEAQ. The CDR3 totals 14 residues. The CDR3 DNA sequence: TGTGCCAGCAGCCTTGTGGGGCAGACCTACGAGCAGTACTTC. This codes for CASSLVGQTYEQYF.

V and J are TRBV2 and TRBJ1-1; D ambiguous. Trimming stripped 6 bases from V and 1 base from J, with 15 bases between. Germline V CDR1 and CDR2: SNHLY, FYNNEI. The CDR3 spans 15 residues. CDR3 loop: CASSPQRTANTEAFF. CDR3 sequence (DNA): TGTGCCAGCAGCCCGCAGCGAACAGCGAACACTGAAGCTTTCTTT.

In its sample, this clone was seen a few times. The chain joins TRBV5-1 to TRBJ2-7; 9 bases agree with TRBD2. Looked up from germline, CDR1 is SGHRS and CDR2 is YFSETQ. The CDR3 totals 14 residues. The trim removed 5 bases at V and 1 base at J, leaving 4 bases unmatched. CDR3 nucleotides: TGCGCCAGCAGGTACCTAGCGGGGTCCTACGAGCAGTACTTC. Its translation: CASRYLAGSYEQYF.

This chain links TRBV6-5 with TRBJ1-1, with a possible D match to TRBD1 (6 bases). The CDR3 spans 14 residues. CDR1 is MNHEY and CDR2 is SVGAGI in the germline V gene. V was pared by 2 bases and J by 3 bases, with 10 bases between. The CDR3 loop reads CASSYSRGDTEAFF. CDR3 sequence (DNA): TGTGCCAGCAGTTACAGCAGGGGAGACACTGAAGCTTTCTTT.

The chain employs TRBV9 and TRBJ1-4; D not certain. With 4 bases removed from V and 8 bases from J, the gap between germline ends came to 12 bases. Germline CDR1 is SGDLS and CDR2 is YYNGEE. This CDR3 is built from 13 residues. The CDR3 sequence: CASSRAVGEKLFF. The CDR3 nucleotides read TGTGCCAGCAGCAGGGCCGTAGGGGAAAAACTGTTTTTT.